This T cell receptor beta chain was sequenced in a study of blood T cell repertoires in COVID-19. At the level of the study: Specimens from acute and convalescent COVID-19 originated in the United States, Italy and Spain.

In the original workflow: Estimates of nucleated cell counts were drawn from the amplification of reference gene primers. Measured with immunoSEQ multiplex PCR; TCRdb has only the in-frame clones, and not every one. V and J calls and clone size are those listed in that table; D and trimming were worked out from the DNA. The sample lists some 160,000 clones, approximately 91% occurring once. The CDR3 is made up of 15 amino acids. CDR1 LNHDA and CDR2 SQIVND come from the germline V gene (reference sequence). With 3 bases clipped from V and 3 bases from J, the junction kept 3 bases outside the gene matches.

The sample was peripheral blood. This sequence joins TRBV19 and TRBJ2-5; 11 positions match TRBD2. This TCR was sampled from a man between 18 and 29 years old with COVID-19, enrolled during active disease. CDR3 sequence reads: CASSIVLAGEETQYF. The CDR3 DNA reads TGTGCCAGTAGTATCGTACTAGCGGGAGAAGAGACCCAGTACTTC.